A selection of T cell receptor beta chains follows, all from one sample in a study of graft-versus-host responses after intestinal transplantation. Measured with immunoSEQ multiplex PCR; TCRdb has only the in-frame clones, and not every one. In the table there are roughly 89,000 clones, roughly 92% of which are singletons. Which antigens these TCRs recognize remains unknown. The starting material was unstimulated CD4+ T cells sorted from spleen or lymph node cells, obtained before intestinal transplant. These TCRs come from a human donor who received an intestinal transplant. The CDR3 runs from the conserved cysteine through the conserved F or W. Fields, in order: J gene, V gene, CDR3 protein.

TRBJ1-1 | TRBV5-8 | CASSMTGYRGFF
TRBJ2-6 | TRBV5-1 | CASSYYSTLDSGANVLTF
TRBJ2-1 | TRBV7-2 | CASSPSGGYYNEQFF
TRBJ1-3 | TRBV18 | CASSPNDRGRPNTIYF
TRBJ2-7 | TRBV28 | CASRYSGRIYEQYF
TRBJ2-1 | TRBV19 | CASSTEGLATTYGNEQFF
TRBJ1-5 | TRBV2 | CASSDYQGDQPQHF
TRBJ2-3 | TRBV19 | CASSQRPGLARGTQYF
TRBJ1-1 | TRBV2 | CASRRGTENTEAFF
TRBJ2-7 | TRBV5-5 | CASSPGTAYEQYF
TRBJ1-1 | TRBV7-2 | CASSLAGPGLNTEAFF
TRBJ2-7 | TRBV7-2 | CASSLTGTSAEQYF
TRBJ1-6 | TRBV5-4 | CASSLDSSPLHF
TRBJ2-1 | TRBV7-3 | CASSLRSGGDSYNEQFF
TRBJ2-7 | TRBV5-5 | CASSLAGTVYEQYF
TRBJ1-4 | TRBV5-1 | CASSLDPTHSTEKLFF
TRBJ2-1 | TRBV9 | CASSVVGYSEQFF
TRBJ2-5 | TRBV5-5 | CASSFRTSGALGQETQYF
TRBJ2-7 | TRBV7-7 | CASSQGQGPYEQYF
TRBJ2-3 | TRBV27 | CASSARLAFGADTQYF
TRBJ2-1 | TRBV7-2 | CASSLGPGVNEQFF
TRBJ1-6 | TRBV4-1 | CASSQDQPRDDNSPLHF
TRBJ2-7 | TRBV5-1 | CATRRSVVDSYEQYF
TRBJ2-1 | TRBV30 | CAWSDTKAGVREQFF
TRBJ1-2 | TRBV14 | CASSQGRQLFLGYTF
TRBJ1-3 | TRBV6-5 | CASSPVGGGNTIYF
TRBJ1-5 | TRBV6-5 | CASSYSVGGDQPQHF
TRBJ1-2 | TRBV5-3 | CARSLVTGYCYGYTF
TRBJ1-1 | TRBV10-3 | CAIKWDRANTEAFF
TRBJ2-7 | TRBV30 | CAWSLRGTREQYF
TRBJ1-1 | TRBV18 | CASSPNGGSNTEAFF
TRBJ2-7 | TRBV27 | CASSSGRDYEQYF
TRBJ2-7 | TRBV7-8 | CASSLTSWTYEQYF
TRBJ2-2 | TRBV27 | CASRRPGQGAGELFF
TRBJ2-7 | TRBV6-5 | CASRDTDRSSYEQYF
TRBJ2-3 | TRBV9 | CASSGGGLAGGESDTQYF
TRBJ2-5 | TRBV6-1 | CASSEQGGTGFGETQYF
TRBJ2-7 | TRBV5-8 | CASSLGTGVPRYEQYF
TRBJ2-3 | TRBV27 | CASSLLPTKGPSTDTQYF
TRBJ1-1 | TRBV11-3 | CASSLSGNTEAFF
TRBJ2-3 | TRBV4-2 | CASSPSLVADTQYF
TRBJ1-2 | TRBV7-9 | CASSGDSVYGYTF
TRBJ2-6 | TRBV11-3 | CASSLDQVRATGANVLTF
TRBJ2-2 | TRBV2 | CASNERELGELFF
TRBJ2-7 | TRBV10-3 | CAIRKGQTYEQYF
TRBJ2-2 | TRBV7-8 | CASSPQTRLNTGELFF
TRBJ2-1 | TRBV4-2 | CASSPSGVSSYNEQFF
TRBJ1-5 | TRBV19 | CASSSSTRGFNQPQHF
TRBJ2-1 | TRBV28 | CASSFPAARGSYNEQFF
TRBJ1-2 | TRBV28 | CASSRQGLLYGYTF